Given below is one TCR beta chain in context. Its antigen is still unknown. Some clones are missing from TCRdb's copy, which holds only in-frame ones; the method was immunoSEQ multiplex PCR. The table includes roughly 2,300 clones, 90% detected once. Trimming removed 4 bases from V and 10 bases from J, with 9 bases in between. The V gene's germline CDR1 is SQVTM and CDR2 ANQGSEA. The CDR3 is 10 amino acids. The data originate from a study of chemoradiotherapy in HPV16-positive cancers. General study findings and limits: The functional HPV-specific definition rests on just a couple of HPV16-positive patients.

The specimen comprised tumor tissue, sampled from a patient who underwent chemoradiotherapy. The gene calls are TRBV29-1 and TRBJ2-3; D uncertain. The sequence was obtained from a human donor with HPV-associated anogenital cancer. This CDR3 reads CSVVARAQYF. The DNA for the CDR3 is TGCAGCGTTGTTGCCCGCGCGCAGTATTTT.